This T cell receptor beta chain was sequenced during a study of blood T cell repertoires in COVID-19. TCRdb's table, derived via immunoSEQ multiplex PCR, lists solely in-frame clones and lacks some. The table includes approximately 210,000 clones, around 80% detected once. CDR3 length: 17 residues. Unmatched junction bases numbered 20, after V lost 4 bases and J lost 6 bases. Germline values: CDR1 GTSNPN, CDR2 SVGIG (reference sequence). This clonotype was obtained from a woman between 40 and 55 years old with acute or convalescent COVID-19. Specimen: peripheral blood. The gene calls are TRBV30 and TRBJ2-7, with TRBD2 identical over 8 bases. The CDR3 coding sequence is TGTGCCTGGATTCCCAACCTGGGGAATTCCCGGGAGGGCGAGCAGTACTTC. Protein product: CAWIPNLGNSREGEQYF.